These T cell receptor beta chains were read from a single sample in a study of blood T cell repertoires in COVID-19. The table came from immunoSEQ multiplex PCR; TCRdb's copy has only in-frame clones and leaves some out. The sample lists about 270,000 clones; over 75% were seen once. The material sequenced was peripheral blood. Source of these receptors: a human donor in a cohort sampled during active COVID-19. CDR3s include the opening cysteine and the closing phenylalanine or tryptophan. A D gene is named only where the DNA matches it firmly. Size tells how often a clone was seen (once, few, many) or the class of an expanded clone, and some rows leave it out.

D gene: NA
V gene: TRBV2
J gene: TRBJ2-3
clone size: NA
CDR3 protein: CASSWDRREYF
CDR3 DNA: TGTGCCAGCAGTTGGGATCGGAGGGAGTATTTT

D gene: NA
V gene: TRBV29-1
J gene: TRBJ2-7
clone size: NA
CDR3 protein: CSVVGGPYEQYF
CDR3 DNA: TGCAGCGTTGTGGGGGGACCCTACGAGCAGTACTTC

D gene: NA
V gene: TRBV2
J gene: TRBJ1-2
clone size: NA
CDR3 protein: CASSEDRLYGYTF
CDR3 DNA: TGTGCCAGCAGTGAAGACAGGTTGTATGGCTACACCTTC

D gene: TRBD2
V gene: TRBV5-6
J gene: TRBJ2-7
clone size: NA
CDR3 protein: CASSLRGAGREQYF
CDR3 DNA: TGTGCCAGCAGCCTGCGGGGGGCTGGTCGCGAGCAGTACTTC

D gene: NA
V gene: TRBV2
J gene: TRBJ2-1
clone size: NA
CDR3 protein: CASSGSFYNEQFF
CDR3 DNA: TGTGCCAGCAGTGGTTCTTTCTACAATGAGCAGTTCTTC

D gene: NA
V gene: TRBV21-1
J gene: TRBJ2-7
clone size: NA
CDR3 protein: CASSMGHFSRDEQYF
CDR3 DNA: TGTGCCAGCAGCATGGGACATTTTTCGAGGGACGAGCAGTACTTC

D gene: NA
V gene: TRBV5-1
J gene: TRBJ1-3
clone size: NA
CDR3 protein: CASSRGQLDSGNTIYF
CDR3 DNA: TGCGCCAGCAGCAGAGGACAGCTTGACTCTGGAAACACCATATATTTT

D gene: TRBD2
V gene: TRBV10-2
J gene: TRBJ2-1
clone size: NA
CDR3 protein: CASRTSGEQFF
CDR3 DNA: TGCGCCAGCAGAACTAGCGGGGAGCAGTTCTTC

D gene: TRBD1
V gene: TRBV7-9
J gene: TRBJ1-2
clone size: NA
CDR3 protein: CASSLWQGATNYGYTF
CDR3 DNA: TGTGCCAGCAGCTTATGGCAGGGGGCAACTAACTATGGCTACACCTTC

D gene: NA
V gene: TRBV30
J gene: TRBJ1-6
clone size: NA
CDR3 protein: CAWSRLNSPLHF
CDR3 DNA: TGTGCCTGGAGTCGACTCAATTCACCCCTCCACTTT

D gene: NA
V gene: TRBV3-1/TRBV3-2
J gene: TRBJ1-1
clone size: NA
CDR3 protein: CASSQGRTVGREAFF
CDR3 DNA: TGTGCCAGCAGCCAAGGGAGGACAGTAGGGCGTGAAGCTTTCTTT

D gene: NA
V gene: TRBV7-9
J gene: TRBJ2-3
clone size: NA
CDR3 protein: CASSLDLAFTDTQYF
CDR3 DNA: TGTGCCAGCAGCTTAGATCTAGCATTCACAGATACGCAGTATTTT

D gene: TRBD1
V gene: TRBV18
J gene: TRBJ1-5
clone size: once
CDR3 protein: CASSPGTGNNQPQHF
CDR3 DNA: TGTGCCAGCTCGCCGGGGACAGGGAATAATCAGCCCCAGCATTTT

D gene: TRBD2
V gene: TRBV9
J gene: TRBJ2-1
clone size: NA
CDR3 protein: CASSSPRGGPNNEQFF
CDR3 DNA: TGTGCCAGCAGCTCCCCCCGGGGGGGACCTAACAATGAGCAGTTCTTC

D gene: NA
V gene: TRBV5-4
J gene: TRBJ2-7
clone size: NA
CDR3 protein: CASSPAPTGTKTYEQYF
CDR3 DNA: TGTGCCAGCAGCCCGGCGCCGACGGGGACAAAGACCTACGAGCAGTACTTC

D gene: TRBD1
V gene: TRBV3-1/TRBV3-2
J gene: TRBJ1-2
clone size: NA
CDR3 protein: CASSETRGPYGYTF
CDR3 DNA: TGTGCCAGCAGTGAAACCAGGGGGCCGTATGGCTACACCTTC

D gene: NA
V gene: TRBV20-1
J gene: TRBJ2-3
clone size: NA
CDR3 protein: CSASRRNVDTQYF
CDR3 DNA: TGCAGTGCTAGTCGCAGAAATGTGGATACGCAGTATTTT

D gene: TRBD2
V gene: TRBV5-1
J gene: TRBJ2-7
clone size: NA
CDR3 protein: CASSLGGTSGVSYEQYF
CDR3 DNA: TGCGCCAGCAGCTTGGGGGGGACTAGCGGAGTCTCCTACGAGCAGTACTTC

D gene: NA
V gene: TRBV6-6
J gene: TRBJ1-1
clone size: many
CDR3 protein: CASSYSINTEAFF
CDR3 DNA: TGTGCCAGCAGTTACTCTATCAACACTGAAGCTTTCTTT

D gene: NA
V gene: TRBV9
J gene: TRBJ2-1
clone size: NA
CDR3 protein: CASSVEGAGLGNEQFF
CDR3 DNA: TGTGCCAGCAGCGTAGAGGGGGCGGGATTGGGAAATGAGCAGTTCTTC

D gene: NA
V gene: TRBV29-1
J gene: TRBJ2-3
clone size: NA
CDR3 protein: CSVVGSGTDTQYF
CDR3 DNA: TGCAGCGTTGTGGGTAGCGGCACAGATACGCAGTATTTT

D gene: TRBD2
V gene: TRBV19
J gene: TRBJ2-1
clone size: few
CDR3 protein: CASSISLAAYNEQFF
CDR3 DNA: TGTGCCAGTAGTATTAGTCTAGCGGCCTACAATGAGCAGTTCTTC

D gene: TRBD1
V gene: TRBV4-1
J gene: TRBJ1-2
clone size: NA
CDR3 protein: CASSPGQGLNYGYTF
CDR3 DNA: TGCGCCAGCAGCCCCGGACAGGGCCTTAACTATGGCTACACCTTC

D gene: TRBD2
V gene: TRBV5-1
J gene: TRBJ2-1
clone size: once
CDR3 protein: CASSFRSGRGHEQFF
CDR3 DNA: TGCGCCAGCAGCTTTCGGAGCGGGAGGGGCCATGAGCAGTTCTTC

D gene: TRBD1
V gene: TRBV4-1
J gene: TRBJ2-1
clone size: NA
CDR3 protein: CASSQEPGQGANEQFF
CDR3 DNA: TGCGCCAGCAGCCAAGAACCGGGACAGGGTGCCAATGAGCAGTTCTTC

D gene: NA
V gene: TRBV5-1
J gene: TRBJ2-5
clone size: few
CDR3 protein: CASSLVGTTISKETQYF
CDR3 DNA: TGCGCCAGCAGCTTGGTTGGGACAACAATTTCCAAAGAGACCCAGTACTTC